Following are 13 T cell receptor beta chains from one sample sequenced in a study of blood T cell repertoires in COVID-19. Repertoires were generated with immunoSEQ multiplex PCR, while TCRdb's copy carries only in-frame clones and drops some. The repertoire consists of about 200,000 clones, with about 83% occurring once and the leading ten covering roughly 2.5%. The specimen was peripheral blood. These TCRs come from a woman aged 40-49 years with active or convalescent COVID-19.

The genes are TRBV4-2 and TRBJ1-2, with 8 bases that match TRBD1. CDR3 length equals 13 residues. J lost 7 bases, V lost 3 bases, and 4 bases had no gene match. The germline CDR1 and CDR2 sequences are LGHNA and YNFKEQ. CDR3 in amino acids: CASSQTGEVGYTF. For the CDR3, the DNA is TGTGCCAGCAGCCAGACAGGGGAAGTTGGCTACACCTTC.

This clone was counted between two and nine times. V and J are TRBV9 and TRBJ1-3; D unclear. The CDR3 is 15 amino acids. Germline lookup yields CDR1 SGDLS and CDR2 YYNGEE. Trimming stripped 4 bases from V and 0 bases from J, with 11 bases between. Here the CDR3 DNA reads TGTGCCAGCAGCCCCGGGTTAAGCTCTGGAAACACCATATATTTT. Its protein product is CASSPGLSSGNTIYF.

DNA of the CDR3: TGTGCCAGCAGCTCCAACGCCCTTGACAGGGACGGTGGCTACACCTTC. Translated: CASSSNALDRDGGYTF. This chain joins TRBV7-9 and TRBJ1-2; TRBD1 matches at 7 bases. The CDR3 is made up of 16 amino acids. The V segment lost 4 bases and the J segment 7 bases; nucleotides outside the gene matches: 15. Looked up from germline, CDR1 is SEHNR and CDR2 is FQNEAQ (reference sequence).

This clone turned up a few times. This chain connects TRBV10-3 to TRBJ1-2, with D perhaps TRBD1 (6 bases). Trimming stripped 6 bases from V and 3 bases from J, with 8 bases between. The CDR3 totals 12 residues. Germline CDR1 reads ENHRY; CDR2 reads SYGVKD. The CDR3 coding sequence is TGTGCCATCAGGTCAGGGGACTATGGCTACACCTTC. It specifies CAIRSGDYGYTF.

The gene calls are TRBV5-1 and TRBJ1-2; 7 bases align to TRBD1. V lost 4 bases to trimming and J lost 3 bases; unmatched junction nucleotides: 6. The CDR3 is made up of 14 amino acids. The V gene's germline CDR1 is SGHRS and CDR2 YFSETQ. Written as DNA, the CDR3 is TGCGCCAGCAGCACTGGACAGGATCACTATGGCTACACCTTC. Protein sequence: CASSTGQDHYGYTF.

The chain carries TRBV3-1 (or the pseudogene TRBV3-2) and TRBJ2-2; TRBD1 is a possible D gene (5 bases). Germline CDR1 is LGHDT and CDR2 is YNNKEL (reference sequence). The CDR3 is 14 amino acids. Trimming pared 3 bases from V and 2 bases from J, leaving 7 bases between. The CDR3 DNA sequence: TGTGCCAGCAGCCACAGGGTCAACACCGGGGAGCTGTTTTTT. Translated: CASSHRVNTGELFF.

A note on this clone: Relative to the germline gene, one junction end is altered; a read error may explain this. The J gene is TRBJ1-1, the V gene TRBV12-3 or TRBV12-4, with a tentative D call TRBD1 (5 bases). The CDR3 has 12 residues. CDR3 sequence (DNA): TGTGCCAGCAGTTTAGTGGGGCTACGGCCTTTTTTT. Protein product: CASSLVGLRPFF.

The chain has TRBV6-4 and TRBJ1-5, with 9 bases aligning to TRBD1. Unmatched junction bases numbered 13, after V lost 8 bases and J lost 2 bases. The CDR3 sequence is 17 residues long. In germline, CDR1 is MRHNA, CDR2 SNTAGT. The CDR3 DNA follows: TGTGCCAGCCCTCTGGACAGGGGTAGCGTAGGCAATCAGCCCCAGCATTTT. Translation gives CASPLDRGSVGNQPQHF.

This clone has just a few counts. The chain links TRBV2 to TRBJ2-1; weak D call: TRBD1 (5 bases). This CDR3 spans 15 amino acids. Trimming took 7 bases from V and 3 from J, leaving 16 bases between them. The V gene's germline CDR1 is SNHLY and CDR2 FYNNEI. Here the CDR3 DNA reads TGTGCCAGCACCCAGGGCTCGGTCCGCTACAATGAGCAGTTCTTC. Encoded protein: CASTQGSVRYNEQFF.

The rearrangement joins TRBV15 to TRBJ1-6; 7 nucleotides align to TRBD1. In germline, CDR1 is LNHNV, CDR2 YYDKDF (reference sequence). Losses at the gene ends were 2 bases for V and 8 bases for J; bases not matched to a gene: 9. This CDR3 is built from 16 residues. As DNA, the CDR3 is TGTGCCACCAGCAGAACAGGGGCCCCACCAGATTCACCCCTCCACTTT. Amino acid sequence: CATSRTGAPPDSPLHF.

This rearrangement joins TRBV3-1 (or the pseudogene TRBV3-2) to TRBJ2-5, with 9 bases lining up with TRBD2. This CDR3 is built from 16 residues. V lost 0 bases to trimming and J lost 5 bases; unmatched junction nucleotides: 7. The germline gives CDR1 LGHDT, CDR2 YNNKEL (reference sequence). The CDR3 bases are TGTGCCAGCAGCCAAGATCAGGAGCGGGGGGCTGAGACCCAGTACTTC. This translates into CASSQDQERGAETQYF.

The CDR3 DNA sequence: TGTGCCAGCAGTGAAACTTCGGGGGAGCTGTTTTTT. Amino acid sequence: CASSETSGELFF. This chain links TRBV25-1 with TRBJ2-2; D remains unclear. This CDR3 has 12 residues. From germline, CDR1 is MGHDK and CDR2 SYGVNS. Between the trimmed V and J ends, which lost 2 bases and 8 bases, there was a span of 6 bases.

This clone was found once. The chain links TRBV9 to TRBJ1-2, with 10 bases aligning to TRBD1. The CDR3 is 15 amino acids. Germline V gene lookup returns CDR1 SGDLS and CDR2 YYNGEE. V lost 0 bases and J lost 6; bases outside the gene matches: 5. The CDR3 DNA is TGTGCCAGCAGCGTAGGTGTGGACAGGGGGGATGGCTACACCTTC. It yields the protein CASSVGVDRGDGYTF.